This TCR beta chain was sequenced for a study of vaccination effects on CD4 cells after COVID-19. Overall study: As their vaccination, participants received two doses of either BNT162b2 or mRNA-1273.

Remarks on this clone: Its antigen is unidentified.

Before sequencing, viral peptide pools were used by the ViraFEST assay to expand antigen-specific CD4+ T cells. Subsequent to 10 days of culture, CD4+ T cells were isolated. Vaccinees lacked prior SARS-CoV-2 infection and tested negative for nucleocapsid antibodies. A half-volume exchange with IL-2 medium occurred on days 3 and 7. The germline CDR1 and CDR2 sequences are SGHRS and YFSETQ. Trimming removed 1 base from V and 3 bases from J, with 5 bases in between. The CDR3 is 13 amino acids. Profiling relied on immunoSEQ multiplex PCR, and the TCRdb table lists in-frame clones only, not all of them. The table has around 24,000 clones, approximately 74% seen once. Notes on the study in general: Clones induced by infection and by vaccine showed marked clonal contraction late after vaccination. Researchers report that only 1 of 255 vaccine-induced clones in healthy vaccinees cross-reacted with common cold coronaviruses.

The rearrangement uses TRBV5-1 and TRBJ2-1; a weak D match, TRBD2 (5 bases). The specimen comprised CD4+ T cells from PBMCs cultured with SARS-CoV-2 spike peptides, sampled before COVID-19 vaccination. The source is a human donor who received a COVID-19 vaccine. The CDR3 bases are TGCGCCAGCAGCTTGACTAGCTACAATGAGCAGTTCTTC. As protein: CASSLTSYNEQFF. Variable domain in full (rest from reference TRBV5-1 and TRBJ2-1): KAGVTQTPRYLIKTRGQQVTLSCSPISGHRSVSWYQQTPGQGLQFLFEYFSETQRNKGNFPGRFSGRQFSNSRSEMNVSTLELGDSALYLCASSLTSYNEQFFGPGTRLTVL.